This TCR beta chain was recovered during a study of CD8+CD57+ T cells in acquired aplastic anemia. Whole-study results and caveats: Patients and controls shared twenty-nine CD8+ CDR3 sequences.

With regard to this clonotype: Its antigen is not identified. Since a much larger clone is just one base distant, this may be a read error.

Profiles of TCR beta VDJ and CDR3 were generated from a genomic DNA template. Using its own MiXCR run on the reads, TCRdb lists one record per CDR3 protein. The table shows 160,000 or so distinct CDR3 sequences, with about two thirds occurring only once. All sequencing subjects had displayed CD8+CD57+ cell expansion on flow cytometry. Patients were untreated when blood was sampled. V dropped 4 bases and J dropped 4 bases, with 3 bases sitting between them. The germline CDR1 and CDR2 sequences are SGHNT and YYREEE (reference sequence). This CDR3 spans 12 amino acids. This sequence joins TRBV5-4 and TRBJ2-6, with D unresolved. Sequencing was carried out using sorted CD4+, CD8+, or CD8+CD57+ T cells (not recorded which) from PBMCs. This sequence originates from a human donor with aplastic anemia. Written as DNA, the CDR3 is TGTGCCAGCAGCCCCGGGGCCAACGTCCTGACTTTC. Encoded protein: CASSPGANVLTF.